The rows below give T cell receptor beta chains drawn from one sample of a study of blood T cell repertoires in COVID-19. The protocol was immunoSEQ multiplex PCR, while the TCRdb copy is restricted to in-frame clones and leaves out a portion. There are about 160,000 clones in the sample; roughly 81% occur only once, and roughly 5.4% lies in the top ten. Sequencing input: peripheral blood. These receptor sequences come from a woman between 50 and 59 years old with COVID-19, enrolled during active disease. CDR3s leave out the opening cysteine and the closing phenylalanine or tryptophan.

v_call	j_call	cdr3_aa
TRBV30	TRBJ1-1	AWSVREGTEAF
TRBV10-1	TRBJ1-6	ASSEGQGDSPLH
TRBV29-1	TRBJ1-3	SVDRVSGNTIY
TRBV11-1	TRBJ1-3	ASSSWTGSSGNTIY
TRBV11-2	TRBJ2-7	ASSLQGYEQY
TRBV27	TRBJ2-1	ASSLERGAGNNEQF
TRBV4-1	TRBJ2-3	ASSQGGTSGAVDTQY
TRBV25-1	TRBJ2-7	ASSEMGGKYYEQY
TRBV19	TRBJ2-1	ASSPGLAGEVLF
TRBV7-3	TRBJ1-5	ASSRNQPQH
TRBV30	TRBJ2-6	AWGPGAGANVLT
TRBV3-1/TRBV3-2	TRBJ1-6	ASSQDALGRTNSPLH
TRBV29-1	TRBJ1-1	SVERQMNTEAF
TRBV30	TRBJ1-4	AWSRQGAYEKLF
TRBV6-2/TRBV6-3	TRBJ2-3	ASSYPLGGLPANTDTQY
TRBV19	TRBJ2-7	ASSPDPAGPDR
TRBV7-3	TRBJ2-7	ASSLDRAYEQY
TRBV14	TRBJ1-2	ASSQGTETSGYGYT
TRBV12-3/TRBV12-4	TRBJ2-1	ASSLTGGVGF
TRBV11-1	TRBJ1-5	ASSLGTHQPQH
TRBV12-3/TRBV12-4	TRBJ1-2	ASSFGQNYGYT
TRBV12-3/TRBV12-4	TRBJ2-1	ASSMDRESKQF
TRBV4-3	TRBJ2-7	ASSRATGGSPYEQY
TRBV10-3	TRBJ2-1	AISEGQVLFNEQF
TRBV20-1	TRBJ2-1	SASDRGTTYNEQF
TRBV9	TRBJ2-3	ASSDWTGYTDTQY
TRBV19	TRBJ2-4	ASSVGWGDKNIQY
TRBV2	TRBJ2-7	ASVGTGKSEQY
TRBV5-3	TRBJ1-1	ARSLDRGYTEAF
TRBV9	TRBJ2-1	ASSMGLAERNEQF
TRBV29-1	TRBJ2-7	SVGDKDEQY
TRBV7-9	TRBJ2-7	ASSSPPAEPRQY
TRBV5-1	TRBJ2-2	ASSLWQGNTGELF
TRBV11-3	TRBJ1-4	ASRTTGTNEKLF
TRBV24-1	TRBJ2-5	ATSEGEQETQY
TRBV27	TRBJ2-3	ASRLGLASTDTQY
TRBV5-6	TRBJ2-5	ASSPAGNQETQY
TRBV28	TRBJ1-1	ASSGRVGGGTEAF
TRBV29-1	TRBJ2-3	SVERDTTDTQY
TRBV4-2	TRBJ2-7	ASSQDPRSYEQY
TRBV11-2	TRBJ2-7	ASSPGLMVYEQY
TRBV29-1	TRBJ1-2	SVILGGNGYT
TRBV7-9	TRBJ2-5	ASSLAAGVEETQY
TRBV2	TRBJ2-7	ASSETLYEQY